A single sample is the source of the 10 T cell receptor beta chains below, sequenced in a study of OX40 agonist ivuxolimab in advanced cancers. The table came from immunoSEQ multiplex PCR; TCRdb's copy has only in-frame clones and leaves some out. The sample includes 50,000 to 70,000 clones, 70% to 90% of them seen just once. Sequenced material: CD4+ or CD8+ T cells sorted from blood, taken in a trial of the OX40 agonist ivuxolimab. These receptors originate from an adult with an advanced solid tumor such as melanoma, head and neck, liver or kidney cancer.

The chain couples TRBV7-2 to TRBJ2-7; 7 bases map to TRBD2. V gave up 4 bases and J gave up 2 bases; unmatched junction bases: 2. The germline CDR1 and CDR2 sequences are SGHTA and FQGNSA. CDR3 size: 13 residues. The CDR3 DNA reads as TGTGCCAGCAGCTCGGGACTAACCTACGAGCAGTACTTC. It yields the protein CASSSGLTYEQYF.

The V call is TRBV27, the J call TRBJ1-5; 9 bases are shared with TRBD1. The CDR3 sequence is 18 residues long. Germline CDR1 reads MNHEY; CDR2 reads SMNVEV (reference sequence). J lost 7 bases, V lost 4 bases, and 17 bases had no gene match. The CDR3 DNA follows: TGTGCCAGCAGTTCCCGCGGGACAGGGTGGATAAGTGGGCAGCCCCAGCATTTT. It is translated as CASSSRGTGWISGQPQHF.

This chain links TRBV30 with TRBJ2-4; D call uncertain. In germline, CDR1 is GTSNPN, CDR2 SVGIG (reference sequence). V lost 0 bases and J 0 bases, leaving 15 bases between the germline ends. This CDR3 is 17 amino acids long. The CDR3 DNA follows: TGTGCCTGGAGTGTACGGACGGCATTACTAGCCAAAAACATTCAGTACTTC. Its translation is CAWSVRTALLAKNIQYF.

This chain joins TRBV6-1 and TRBJ2-3; the match to TRBD2 covers 13 bases. Germline assignment: CDR1 MNHNS and CDR2 SASEGT. V lost 1 base to trimming and J lost 3 bases; unmatched junction nucleotides: 1. The CDR3 runs 16 residues. CDR3 region: CASSEGLAGGTDTQYF. CDR3 nucleotides: TGTGCCAGCAGTGAAGGACTAGCGGGAGGAACAGATACGCAGTATTTT.

The chain recombines TRBV18 with TRBJ1-4; D not certain. Germline V CDR1 and CDR2: KGHSH, LQKENI. V was clipped by 2 bases and J by 0 bases, with 7 bases between them. The CDR3 loop spans 15 amino acids. The CDR3 spells CASSPGSATNEKLFF. The CDR3 DNA sequence: TGTGCCAGCTCACCAGGCAGCGCAACTAATGAAAAACTGTTTTTT.

The rearrangement joins TRBV27 to TRBJ2-1, with 10 nucleotides matching TRBD2. Germline CDR1 and CDR2: MNHEY and SMNVEV (reference sequence). V lost 6 bases, J lost 5 bases, and 13 bases stayed unmatched. The CDR3 totals 17 residues. Written as DNA, the CDR3 is TGTGCCAGCAGACACACTAGCGGGATTCGCTACAACAATGAGCAGTTCTTC. This sequence encodes CASRHTSGIRYNNEQFF.

V and J are TRBV2 and TRBJ2-5; the D is unclear. V lost 5 bases to trimming and J lost 0 bases, with 16 bases between them. Germline lookup yields CDR1 SNHLY and CDR2 FYNNEI. CDR3 size: 16 residues. Here the CDR3 DNA reads TGTGCCAGCAGTTTTGGTTCGGCAGGCAACCAAGAGACCCAGTACTTC. Translating gives CASSFGSAGNQETQYF. Full variable domain (remainder filled in from reference TRBV2 and TRBJ2-5): EPEVTQTPSHQVTQMGQEVILRCVPISNHLYFYWYRQILGQKVEFLVSFYNNEISEKSEIFDDQFSVERPDGSNFTLKIRSTKLEDSAMYFCASSFGSAGNQETQYFGPGTRLLVL.

The J gene is TRBJ2-3, the V gene TRBV29-1; no reliable D call. CDR3 length: 14 residues. Germline values: CDR1 SQVTM, CDR2 ANQGSEA. Trimming removed 1 base from V and 5 bases from J, with 13 bases in between. CDR3 sequence reads: CSVEVGWVGDTQYF. As DNA, the CDR3 is TGCAGCGTTGAAGTTGGGTGGGTAGGAGATACGCAGTATTTT.

The count of this clone is one. The chain carries TRBV18 and TRBJ1-1; the D gene is possibly TRBD1 (6 bases). The germline V gene has CDR1 KGHSH and CDR2 LQKENI. The CDR3 sequence is 14 residues long. Between the trimmed V and J ends, which lost 5 bases and 1 base, there was a span of 11 bases. CDR3 loop: CASSTKQGNTEAFF. The CDR3 coding sequence is TGTGCCAGCTCAACCAAACAGGGGAACACTGAAGCTTTCTTT.

The chain employs TRBV14 and TRBJ1-2, with 9 bases lining up with TRBD1. The CDR3 loop spans 13 amino acids. The germline V gene encodes CDR1 SGHDN and CDR2 FVKESK. Unmatched junction bases numbered 5, after V lost 4 bases and J lost 8 bases. The CDR3 nucleotides read TGTGCCAGCAGCCCTCGGACAGGGGACGGCTACACCTTC. Translated: CASSPRTGDGYTF.